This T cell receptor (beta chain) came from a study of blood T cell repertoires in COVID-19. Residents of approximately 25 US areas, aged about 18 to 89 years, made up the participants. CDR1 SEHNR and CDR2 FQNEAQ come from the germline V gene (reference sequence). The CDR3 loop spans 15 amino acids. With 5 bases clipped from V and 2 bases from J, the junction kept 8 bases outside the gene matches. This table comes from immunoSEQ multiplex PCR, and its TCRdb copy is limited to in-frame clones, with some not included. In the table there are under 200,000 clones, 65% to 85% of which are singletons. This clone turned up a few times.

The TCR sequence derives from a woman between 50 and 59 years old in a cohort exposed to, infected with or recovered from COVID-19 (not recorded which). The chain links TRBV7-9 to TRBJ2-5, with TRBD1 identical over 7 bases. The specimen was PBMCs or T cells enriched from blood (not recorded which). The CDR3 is CASSRTGSLQETQYF. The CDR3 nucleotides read TGTGCCAGCAGCCGGACAGGCTCACTTCAAGAGACCCAGTACTTC.